This passage covers 24 T cell receptor beta chains from one sample sequenced in a study of shared clonotypes between healthy human individuals. It was CD45RO-negative cells, positively selected for CCR7, that made up naive CD8 cells, with terminally differentiated effector memory CD45RA+ cells excluded. The table came from immunoSEQ multiplex PCR; TCRdb's copy has only in-frame clones and leaves some out. Here the sample spans roughly 2.1 million clones, about 93% being singletons. The specimen sequenced was naive CD8+ T cells from PBMCs. The receptor source for this set is a man aged 18-30 years in good health. Some clones in this sample may be carry-over from other donors' samples.

V usage is TRBV6-1 and J usage is TRBJ1-1, with D possibly TRBD1 on 5 matching bases. Germline CDR1 MNHNS, CDR2 SASEGT. The CDR3 runs 13 residues. Trimming removed 8 bases from V and 1 base from J, with 11 bases in between. The CDR3 is CASQGARNTEAFF. The CDR3 DNA follows: TGTGCCAGCCAGGGTGCTCGGAACACTGAAGCTTTCTTT.

V usage is TRBV19 and J usage is TRBJ2-3, with 9 bases that match TRBD1. With V trimmed by 6 bases and J by 1 base, 11 bases remained unmatched. The CDR3 spans 17 residues. Germline loops: CDR1 LNHDA, CDR2 SQIVND (reference sequence). The CDR3 loop is CASSPRRDRDRTDTQYF. The CDR3 DNA is TGTGCCAGTAGCCCCCGCCGGGACAGGGACCGCACAGATACGCAGTATTTT.

The chain joins TRBV27 to TRBJ2-7; a weak D match, TRBD1 (5 bases). In germline, CDR1 is MNHEY, CDR2 SMNVEV (reference sequence). The CDR3 covers 14 residues. The V end lost 6 bases, the J end lost 2 bases, and 14 bases lay between the germline ends. CDR3 coding DNA: TGTGCCAGCAGAAGATCGGGCAGGGCCTACGAGCAGTACTTC. Protein: CASRRSGRAYEQYF.

V usage is TRBV15 and J usage is TRBJ1-4; D is perhaps TRBD1 (5 bases). The ends were cut back, 0 bases at V and 8 bases at J, with 10 bases in the middle. The CDR3 runs to 14 residues. Per germline, CDR1 LNHNV and CDR2 YYDKDF (reference sequence). CDR3 residues: CATSRDDGGEKLFF. The CDR3 DNA reads as TGTGCCACCAGCAGAGACGACGGGGGGGAAAAACTGTTTTTT.

J is TRBJ2-7 and V is TRBV4-2, with TRBD2 identical over 7 bases. This CDR3 has 15 amino acids. Germline V lookup: CDR1 LGHNA, CDR2 YNFKEQ. The V and J ends lost 4 bases and 6 bases, in that order; junction bases with no gene match: 12. CDR3 in amino acids: CASSPGRDGRIEQYF. The CDR3 bases are TGTGCCAGCAGCCCCGGTCGGGACGGGAGGATCGAGCAGTACTTC.

The J gene is TRBJ2-5, the V gene TRBV19; D unclear. Germline values: CDR1 LNHDA, CDR2 SQIVND (reference sequence). The V end was cut by 0 bases, the J end by 2 bases, with 16 bases between. The CDR3 runs to 17 residues. This CDR3 is CASSIDLGSKRQETQYF. The DNA for the CDR3 is TGTGCCAGTAGTATAGATCTTGGCAGTAAGCGACAAGAGACCCAGTACTTC.

This chain links TRBV7-7 with TRBJ2-3; 9 bases agree with TRBD2. In germline, CDR1 is SSHAT, CDR2 FNYEAQ (reference sequence). The CDR3 sequence is 14 residues long. V was pared by 4 bases and J by 4 bases, with 3 bases of the junction left unmatched. CDR3 sequence: CASSSGGRADTQYF. The CDR3 nucleotides are TGTGCCAGCAGCTCGGGCGGGAGGGCAGATACGCAGTATTTT.

This chain links TRBV28 with TRBJ2-7, with a weak D call TRBD2 (6 bases). Trimming removed 5 bases from V and 3 bases from J, with 14 bases in between. The length of the CDR3 is 14 residues. CDR1 is MDHEN, CDR2 SYDVKM, per germline. The CDR3 here is CASSGRSLGYEQYF. The CDR3, as DNA: TGTGCCAGCAGTGGGAGGAGCTTGGGCTACGAGCAGTACTTC.

The chain joins TRBV29-1 to TRBJ1-1; D unclear. The CDR3 spans 12 residues. Germline V gene sequence: CDR1 SQVTM, CDR2 ANQGSEA. V gave up 7 bases and J gave up 1 base, with 10 bases separating them. The CDR3: CSAKVGNTEAFF. The CDR3 nucleotides are TGCAGCGCCAAGGTGGGGAACACTGAAGCTTTCTTT.

The V and J genes are TRBV28 and TRBJ2-5, with D tentatively TRBD1 or TRBD2 (6 bases each). CDR3 length equals 16 residues. The V end was cut by 1 base, the J end by 5 bases, with 17 bases between. From germline, CDR1 is MDHEN and CDR2 SYDVKM. For the CDR3, the DNA is TGTGCCAGCAGTTTATTAGGGGGGCTGAGCGCCGAGACCCAGTACTTC. Protein product: CASSLLGGLSAETQYF.

The chain links TRBV5-5 to TRBJ1-4; 8 bases agree with TRBD1. The CDR3 length is 15 residues. J was trimmed by 2 bases and V by 4 bases; bases with no gene match: 4. The germline V gene encodes CDR1 SGHKS and CDR2 YYEKEE (reference sequence). CDR3 DNA sequence: TGTGCCAGCAGCCCTAGACAGGGGACTAATGAAAAACTGTTTTTT. It yields the protein CASSPRQGTNEKLFF.

This sequence joins TRBV7-9 and TRBJ1-2; D unresolved. Germline CDR1 is SEHNR and CDR2 is FQNEAQ (reference sequence). Trimming took off 6 bases at V and 6 bases at J, with 17 bases between the two ends. The CDR3 loop spans 14 amino acids. CDR3 sequence reads: CASRPLGRVDGYTF. CDR3 DNA: TGTGCCAGCAGGCCCCTTGGAAGGGTGGATGGCTACACCTTC.

The chain recombines TRBV19 with TRBJ2-3; no clear D gene. Trimming shortened V by 3 bases and J by 3 bases, and 13 bases separated the two germline ends. Germline-derived CDR1 and CDR2 are LNHDA and SQIVND (reference sequence). This CDR3 contains 15 residues. For the CDR3, the DNA is TGTGCCAGTAGTATGCGTTGGGTGACGACAGATACGCAGTATTTT. Amino acids: CASSMRWVTTDTQYF.

This chain links TRBV5-1 with TRBJ1-4; weak D call: TRBD1 (6 bases). CDR3 length: 15 residues. CDR1 is SGHRS, CDR2 YFSETQ, per germline. Trimming pared 6 bases from V and 2 bases from J, leaving 14 bases between. The CDR3 DNA sequence: TGCGCCAGCAACTGGGGTAGGGGGACTAATGAAAAACTGTTTTTT. This gives the protein CASNWGRGTNEKLFF.

The rearrangement links TRBV28 to TRBJ1-4; TRBD1 matches 10 bases. There are 17 residues in the CDR3. J was trimmed by 6 bases and V by 3 bases; bases with no gene match: 10. The germline CDR1 and CDR2 sequences are MDHEN and SYDVKM. The CDR3 reads CASSFRQGAWVDEKLFF. The CDR3 bases are TGTGCCAGCAGTTTTCGACAGGGGGCGTGGGTGGATGAAAAACTGTTTTTT.

The chain carries TRBV2 and TRBJ1-5; TRBD1 might be the D (5 bases). The CDR3 contains 18 residues. Per germline, CDR1 SNHLY and CDR2 FYNNEI. The germline V and J ends were trimmed by 0 bases and 0 bases, with 15 bases remaining between them. CDR3 sequence reads: CASSEAWGNLNSNQPQHF. CDR3 DNA: TGTGCCAGCAGTGAAGCGTGGGGGAATCTCAATAGCAATCAGCCCCAGCATTTT.

In this sample, this clone turned up once. The same CDR3 arises from other DNA sequences in this sample as well. The genes are TRBV15 and TRBJ2-7; 10 nucleotides agree with TRBD1. The CDR3 runs 13 residues. V was pared by 9 bases and J by 0 bases, with 2 bases of the junction left unmatched. The V gene's germline CDR1 is LNHNV and CDR2 YYDKDF (reference sequence). This CDR3 reads CATRDRGSYEQYF. CDR3 coding DNA: TGTGCCACTAGGGACAGGGGCTCCTACGAGCAGTACTTC.

The chain is built from TRBV11-3 and TRBJ2-7; D not certain. Trimming removed 4 bases from V and 7 bases from J, with 11 bases in between. The CDR3 runs 12 residues. Germline V lookup: CDR1 SGHNT, CDR2 YENEEA. Here the CDR3 DNA reads TGTGCCAGCAGCTCAGACGGGTGGGAGCAGTACTTC. Its protein product is CASSSDGWEQYF.

The CDR3 protein is CASSAGGILETQYF. CDR3 DNA sequence: TGTGCCAGCAGCGCGGGAGGGATCTTGGAGACCCAGTACTTC. This rearrangement joins TRBV9 to TRBJ2-5, with 8 bases identical to TRBD2. The CDR3 has 14 residues. V lost 3 bases and J lost 5; bases outside the gene matches: 6. Germline CDR1 reads SGDLS; CDR2 reads YYNGEE. Full variable domain (missing parts from reference TRBV9 and TRBJ2-5): DSGVTQTPKHLITATGQRVTLRCSPRSGDLSVYWYQQSLDQGLQFLIQYYNGEERAKGNILERFSAQQFPDLHSELNLSSLELGDSALYFCASSAGGILETQYFGPGTRLLVL.

V is TRBV19 and J is TRBJ1-1; the match to TRBD1 covers 7 bases. Germline loops: CDR1 LNHDA, CDR2 SQIVND (reference sequence). The CDR3 totals 15 residues. The V gene end was trimmed by 3 bases and the J gene end by 1 base; junction bases not matched to a gene: 5. The CDR3 loop is CASSILGQANTEAFF. CDR3 coding DNA: TGTGCCAGTAGTATTTTAGGACAGGCGAACACTGAAGCTTTCTTT.

The CDR3 loop is CASSSSGEGNEQFF. CDR3 DNA sequence: TGTGCCAGCAGCTCTTCCGGGGAAGGGAATGAGCAGTTCTTC. This rearrangement joins TRBV7-2 to TRBJ2-1; perhaps TRBD2 as D (5 bases). CDR1 is SGHTA and CDR2 is FQGNSA in the germline V gene. This CDR3 contains 14 residues. V was trimmed by 4 bases and J by 7 bases, leaving 14 bases between them.

The chain employs TRBV7-9 and TRBJ2-7; 7 nucleotides align to TRBD1. V lost 4 bases and J lost 6; bases outside the gene matches: 6. The germline V gene encodes CDR1 SEHNR and CDR2 FQNEAQ (reference sequence). This CDR3 has 13 residues. Here the CDR3 reads CASSSDREGEQYF. For the CDR3, the DNA is TGTGCCAGCAGCTCCGACAGGGAAGGCGAGCAGTACTTC.

The V gene is TRBV5-6, the J gene TRBJ1-1, with 8 bases lining up with TRBD1. This CDR3 has 16 residues. V gave up 2 bases and J gave up 1 base; unmatched junction bases: 7. In germline, CDR1 is SGHDT, CDR2 YYEEEE. The CDR3 region is CASSFLTTGENTEAFF. The CDR3 DNA reads as TGTGCCAGCAGCTTCCTGACGACAGGGGAGAACACTGAAGCTTTCTTT. Full variable domain (rest looked up from reference TRBV5-6 and TRBJ1-1): DAGVTQSPTHLIKTRGQQVTLRCSPKSGHDTVSWYQQALGQGPQFIFQYYEEEERQRGNFPDRFSGHQFPNYSSELNVNALLLGDSALYLCASSFLTTGENTEAFFGQGTRLTVV.

This clone was observed a handful of times. The chain combines TRBV29-1 with TRBJ1-4; no clear D. The CDR3 sequence is 10 residues long. Germline-derived CDR1 and CDR2 are SQVTM and ANQGSEA. The germline V and J ends were trimmed by 7 bases and 7 bases, with 7 bases remaining between them. CDR3 in DNA: TGCAGCGCGGTCAGTGAAAAACTGTTTTTT. Its translation: CSAVSEKLFF.